The 15 T cell receptor beta chains presented below share a single source sample, sequenced in a study of shared clonotypes between healthy human individuals. Clones were read by immunoSEQ multiplex PCR, and TCRdb kept only the in-frame ones, dropping some. The sample carries hundreds of thousands of clones, around 78% recorded once. Sequenced: PBMCs. The source of these receptors is a woman between 40 and 50 years old in good health. Some clones in this sample may be carry-over from other donors' samples.

Worth noting for this clone: The same CDR3 can be traced to other DNA sequences in this sample. This chain connects TRBV28 to TRBJ2-7, with no clear D. CDR1 MDHEN and CDR2 SYDVKM come from the germline V gene. Trimming removed 2 bases from V and 3 bases from J, with 2 bases in between. This CDR3 region has 11 residues. The CDR3 spells CASSLGYEQYF. Written as DNA, the CDR3 is TGTGCCAGCAGTTTAGGCTACGAGCAGTACTTC.

This clone came up a few times. The chain links TRBV7-9 to TRBJ2-5; 8 positions match TRBD2. The V and J ends lost 5 bases and 5 bases, in that order; junction bases with no gene match: 10. The CDR3 spans 15 residues. The germline CDR1 and CDR2 sequences are SEHNR and FQNEAQ (reference sequence). CDR3 sequence: CASSTGTSFGETQYF. CDR3 in DNA: TGTGCCAGCAGCACAGGGACTAGTTTTGGGGAGACCCAGTACTTC.

Concerning this clone itself: This may be a read error: a much more frequent sequence differs by one nucleotide. The same CDR3 can be traced to other DNA sequences in this sample. V gene TRBV19 combines with J gene TRBJ2-7; D gene uncertain. The CDR3 loop spans 12 amino acids. Trimming pared 3 bases from V and 3 bases from J, leaving 6 bases between. Germline V gene lookup returns CDR1 LNHDA and CDR2 SQIVND (reference sequence). The CDR3 sequence is CASSMGGYEQYF. Here the CDR3 DNA reads TGTGCCAGTAGTATGGGCGGCTACGAGCAGTACTTC.

The gene calls are TRBV6-5 and TRBJ2-5, with D unclear. The germline V gene has CDR1 MNHEY and CDR2 SVGAGI. Trimming left V 7 bases short and J 1 base short, with 10 bases between. The CDR3 covers 13 residues. CDR3 DNA: TGTGCCAGCAAGGTAGCCGGCCAAGAGACCCAGTACTTC. Amino acid sequence: CASKVAGQETQYF.

V gene TRBV11-1 combines with J gene TRBJ2-1; 10 bases line up with TRBD2. The germline V gene has CDR1 SGHAT and CDR2 FQDESV (reference sequence). This CDR3 region has 16 residues. The trim removed 5 bases at V and 3 bases at J, leaving 7 bases unmatched. The CDR3 DNA sequence: TGTGCCAGCAGCCATAATCTAGCGGGAGACTACAATGAGCAGTTCTTC. Encoded protein: CASSHNLAGDYNEQFF.

The V call is TRBV7-9, the J call TRBJ1-2, with TRBD1 matching 11 bases. V lost 4 bases to trimming and J lost 0 bases; unmatched junction nucleotides: 4. Germline V CDR1 and CDR2: SEHNR, FQNEAQ (reference sequence). The CDR3 consists of 16 residues. The CDR3 DNA reads as TGTGCCAGCAGCTCCTCGGGACAGGGGGCTAACTATGGCTACACCTTC. This codes for CASSSSGQGANYGYTF. The full variable domain, its missing parts supplied by reference TRBV7-9 and TRBJ1-2, is DTGVSQNPRHKITKRGQNVTFRCDPISEHNRLYWYRQTLGQGPEFLTYFQNEAQLEKSRLLSDRFSAERPKGSFSTLEIQRTEQGDSAMYLCASSSSGQGANYGYTFGSGTRLTVV.

The V gene is TRBV6-1, the J gene TRBJ2-7; 10 bases agree with TRBD1. The CDR3 is made up of 15 amino acids. Trimming at V came to 5 bases and at J to 7 bases, leaving 11 bases not matched to a gene. The germline CDR1 and CDR2 sequences are MNHNS and SASEGT. CDR3 loop: CASSSGTGALLEQYF. DNA of the CDR3: TGTGCCAGCAGTTCCGGGACAGGGGCGCTTTTGGAGCAGTACTTC.

The J gene is TRBJ1-1, the V gene TRBV27; possible D gene TRBD1, 5 bases. CDR1 is MNHEY and CDR2 is SMNVEV in the germline V gene (reference sequence). The V gene lost 3 bases and the J gene lost 7 bases, with 9 bases spanning the gap. This CDR3 spans 12 amino acids. The CDR3 region has the DNA TGTGCCAGCAGTTTCCGAGACAGTGAAGCTTTCTTT. Amino acid sequence: CASSFRDSEAFF.

This clone was detected a few times. V is TRBV4-1 and J is TRBJ1-2, with 7 bases that match TRBD1. In germline, CDR1 is MGHRA, CDR2 YSYEKL. J gave up 8 bases and V 1 base, and 7 bases lay outside the gene matches. The CDR3 length is 14 residues. The CDR3 region is CASSQVGQAGGYTF. DNA of the CDR3: TGCGCCAGCAGCCAAGTCGGACAGGCGGGGGGCTACACCTTC.

Details on this clone: The sample carries other DNA sequences with the same CDR3. The gene calls are TRBV29-1 and TRBJ2-3; tentative D call: TRBD2 (5 bases). CDR1 is SQVTM and CDR2 is ANQGSEA in the germline V gene. Trimming took off 0 bases at V and 6 bases at J, with 7 bases between the two ends. The CDR3 has 12 amino acids. The CDR3 nucleotides read TGCAGCGTTGAAGAGCGGGCCGATACGCAGTATTTT. It translates to CSVEERADTQYF.

The chain recombines TRBV27 with TRBJ1-1, with D hard to call. V was shortened by 6 bases and J by 5 bases, with 16 bases between the two germline ends. Germline V gene data show CDR1 as MNHEY and CDR2 as SMNVEV (reference sequence). This CDR3 contains 14 residues. This CDR3 reads CASSSDILQTEAFF. DNA of the CDR3: TGTGCCAGCAGCAGCGACATCCTGCAGACTGAAGCTTTCTTT.

This clone showed up just a few times. Other DNA sequences within the sample encode an identical CDR3. The chain couples TRBV11-2 to TRBJ2-7, with D unclear. The CDR3 extends over 13 amino acids. Trimming left V 3 bases short and J 4 bases short, with 10 bases between. Per germline, CDR1 SGHAT and CDR2 FQNNGV. CDR3 sequence: CASSLGLGYEQYF. CDR3 in DNA: TGTGCCAGCAGCTTGGGCCTGGGGTACGAGCAGTACTTC. Using reference TRBV11-2 and TRBJ2-7 for the parts outside the CDR3, the full variable domain is EAGVAQSPRYKIIEKRQSVAFWCNPISGHATLYWYQQILGQGPKLLIQFQNNGVVDDSQLPKDRFSAERLKGVDSTLKIQPAKLEDSAVYLCASSLGLGYEQYFGPGTRLTVT.

The chain uses TRBV5-4 and TRBJ2-5; 9 bases are a match to TRBD2. Germline CDR1 SGHNT, CDR2 YYREEE (reference sequence). V lost 2 bases to trimming and J lost 1 base; unmatched junction nucleotides: 9. The CDR3 covers 17 residues. CDR3 sequence: CASSLNPLAGAQETQYF. The CDR3 coding sequence is TGTGCCAGCAGCTTAAACCCCTTAGCGGGAGCCCAAGAGACCCAGTACTTC.

This clone has only one observation. This likely came from a read error, as a far larger clone is one base away. This sequence joins TRBV28 and TRBJ1-5; 8 bases match TRBD1. Germline values: CDR1 MDHEN, CDR2 SYDVKM. The trim removed 2 bases at V and 6 bases at J, leaving 9 bases unmatched. There are 16 residues in the CDR3. CDR3 protein: CASSLPDREPSQPQHF. The CDR3 DNA sequence: TGTGCCAGCAGTTTACCGGACAGGGAGCCAAGTCAGCCCCAGCATTTT.

The chain links TRBV27 to TRBJ2-7; D could derive from TRBD1 or TRBD2 (5 bases each). Trimming pared 5 bases from V and 2 bases from J, leaving 19 bases between. CDR3 length: 16 residues. The germline V gene encodes CDR1 MNHEY and CDR2 SMNVEV (reference sequence). CDR3 bases: TGTGCCAGCAGTCCGACACCGGGACGAATAACCTACGAGCAGTACTTC. This sequence encodes CASSPTPGRITYEQYF.